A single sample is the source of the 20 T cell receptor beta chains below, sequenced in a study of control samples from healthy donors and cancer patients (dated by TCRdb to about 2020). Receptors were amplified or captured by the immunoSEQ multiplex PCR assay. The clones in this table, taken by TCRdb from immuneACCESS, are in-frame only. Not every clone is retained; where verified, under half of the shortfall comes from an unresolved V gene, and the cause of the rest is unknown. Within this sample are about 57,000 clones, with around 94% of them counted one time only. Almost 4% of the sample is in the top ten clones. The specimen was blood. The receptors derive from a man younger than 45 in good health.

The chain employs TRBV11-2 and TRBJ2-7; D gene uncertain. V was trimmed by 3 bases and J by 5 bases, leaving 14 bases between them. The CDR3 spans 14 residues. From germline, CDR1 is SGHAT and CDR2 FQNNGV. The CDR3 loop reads CASSFSWSQDEQYF. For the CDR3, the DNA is TGTGCCAGCAGCTTTAGCTGGTCTCAGGACGAGCAGTACTTC.

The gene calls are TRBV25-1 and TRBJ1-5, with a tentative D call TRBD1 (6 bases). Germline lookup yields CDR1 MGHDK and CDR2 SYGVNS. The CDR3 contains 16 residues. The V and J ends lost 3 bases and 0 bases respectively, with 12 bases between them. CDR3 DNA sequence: TGTGCCAGCAGTGACCGACAGGACCGTAGCAATCAGCCCCAGCATTTT. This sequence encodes CASSDRQDRSNQPQHF.

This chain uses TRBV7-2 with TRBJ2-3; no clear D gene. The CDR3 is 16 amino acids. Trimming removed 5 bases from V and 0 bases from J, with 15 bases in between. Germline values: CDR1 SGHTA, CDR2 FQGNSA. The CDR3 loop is CASSPLQGISTDTQYF. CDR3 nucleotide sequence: TGTGCCAGCAGCCCCCTGCAAGGGATTAGCACAGATACGCAGTATTTT.

The CDR3 nucleotides are TGTGCCAGTAGCGCCCCGGAAGGGGAGCAGTTCTTC. The encoded protein is CASSAPEGEQFF. V gene TRBV19 combines with J gene TRBJ2-1; D not certain. V shed 6 bases and J shed 10 bases, with 13 bases lying between them. Germline CDR1 is LNHDA and CDR2 is SQIVND (reference sequence). The CDR3 has 12 amino acids.

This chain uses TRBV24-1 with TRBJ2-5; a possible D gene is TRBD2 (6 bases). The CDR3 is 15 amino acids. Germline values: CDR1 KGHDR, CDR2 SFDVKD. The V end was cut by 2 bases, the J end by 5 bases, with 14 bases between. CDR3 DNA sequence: TGTGCCACCAGTGATTCTCTAGCTGGAGGGGAGACCCAGTACTTC. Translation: CATSDSLAGGETQYF.

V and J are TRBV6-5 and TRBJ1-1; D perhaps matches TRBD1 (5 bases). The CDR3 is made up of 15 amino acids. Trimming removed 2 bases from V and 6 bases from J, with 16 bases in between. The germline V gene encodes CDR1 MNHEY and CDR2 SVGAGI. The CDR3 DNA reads TGTGCCAGCAGTTACCAGGACGGGGCCTTGGCTGAAGCTTTCTTT. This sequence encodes CASSYQDGALAEAFF.

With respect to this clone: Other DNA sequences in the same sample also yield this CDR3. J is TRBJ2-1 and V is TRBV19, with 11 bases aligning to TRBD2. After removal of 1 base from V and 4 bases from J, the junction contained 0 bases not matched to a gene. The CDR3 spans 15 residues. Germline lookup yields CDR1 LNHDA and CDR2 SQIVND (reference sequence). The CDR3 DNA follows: TGTGCCAGTAGTATAGCTAGCGGGGGGTACAATGAGCAGTTCTTC. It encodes CASSIASGGYNEQFF.

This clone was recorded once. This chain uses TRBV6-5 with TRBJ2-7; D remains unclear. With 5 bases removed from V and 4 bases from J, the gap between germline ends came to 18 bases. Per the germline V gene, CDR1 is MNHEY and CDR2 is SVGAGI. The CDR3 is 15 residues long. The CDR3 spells CASSKTLTPLYEQYF. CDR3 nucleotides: TGTGCCAGCAGTAAGACCTTGACCCCTCTATACGAGCAGTACTTC.

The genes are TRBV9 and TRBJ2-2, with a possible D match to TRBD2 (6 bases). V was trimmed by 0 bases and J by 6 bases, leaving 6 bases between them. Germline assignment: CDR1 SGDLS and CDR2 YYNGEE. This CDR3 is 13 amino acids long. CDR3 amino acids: CASSVGGAGELFF. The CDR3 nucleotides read TGTGCCAGCAGCGTAGGGGGGGCCGGGGAGCTGTTTTTT.

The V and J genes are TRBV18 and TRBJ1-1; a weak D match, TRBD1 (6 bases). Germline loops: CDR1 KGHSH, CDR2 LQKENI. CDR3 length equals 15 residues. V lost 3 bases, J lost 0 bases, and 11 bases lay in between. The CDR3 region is CASSPLGQVNTEAFF. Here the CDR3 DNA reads TGTGCCAGCTCACCTCTGGGACAAGTGAACACTGAAGCTTTCTTT.

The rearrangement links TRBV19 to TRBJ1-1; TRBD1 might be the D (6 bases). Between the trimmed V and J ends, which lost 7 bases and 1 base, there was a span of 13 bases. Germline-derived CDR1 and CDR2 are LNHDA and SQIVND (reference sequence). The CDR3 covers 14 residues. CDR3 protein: CASKGGDWNTEAFF. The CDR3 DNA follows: TGTGCCAGTAAGGGGGGGGATTGGAACACTGAAGCTTTCTTT.

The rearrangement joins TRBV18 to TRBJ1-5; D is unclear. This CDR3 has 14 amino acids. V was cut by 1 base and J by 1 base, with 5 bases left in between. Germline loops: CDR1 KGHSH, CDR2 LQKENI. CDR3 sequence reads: CASSPQGSNQPQHF. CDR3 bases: TGTGCCAGCTCACCACAAGGGAGCAATCAGCCCCAGCATTTT.

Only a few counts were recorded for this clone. The CDR3 loop is CASMDRRGGTEAFF. CDR3 sequence (DNA): TGCGCCAGCATGGACCGACGGGGCGGCACTGAAGCTTTCTTT. The chain employs TRBV4-1 and TRBJ1-1; D may be TRBD1 (5 bases). In germline, CDR1 is MGHRA, CDR2 YSYEKL. The CDR3 consists of 14 residues. Trimming shortened V by 7 bases and J by 4 bases, and 16 bases separated the two germline ends.

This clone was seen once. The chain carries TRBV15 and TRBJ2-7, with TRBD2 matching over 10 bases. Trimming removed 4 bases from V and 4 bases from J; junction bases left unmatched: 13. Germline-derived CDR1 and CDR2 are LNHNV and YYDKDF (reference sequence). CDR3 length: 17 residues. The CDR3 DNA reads TGTGCCACCAGCACCCCCTGGGAGCGGGAGGGCGATTACGAGCAGTACTTC. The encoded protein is CATSTPWEREGDYEQYF.

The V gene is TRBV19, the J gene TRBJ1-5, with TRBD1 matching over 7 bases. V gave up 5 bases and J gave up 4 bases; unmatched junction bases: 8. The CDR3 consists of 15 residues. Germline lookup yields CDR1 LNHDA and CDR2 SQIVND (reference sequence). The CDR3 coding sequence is TGTGCCAGTAGTGTTGAGGGGGCGCAAAATCAGCCCCAGCATTTT. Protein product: CASSVEGAQNQPQHF.

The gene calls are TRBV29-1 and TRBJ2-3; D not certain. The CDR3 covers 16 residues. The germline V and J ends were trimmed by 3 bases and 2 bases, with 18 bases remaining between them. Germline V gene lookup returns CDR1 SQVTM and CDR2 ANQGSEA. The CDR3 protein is CSVETSAAPSTDTQYF. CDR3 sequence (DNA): TGCAGCGTTGAGACTTCCGCGGCCCCGTCCACAGATACGCAGTATTTT.

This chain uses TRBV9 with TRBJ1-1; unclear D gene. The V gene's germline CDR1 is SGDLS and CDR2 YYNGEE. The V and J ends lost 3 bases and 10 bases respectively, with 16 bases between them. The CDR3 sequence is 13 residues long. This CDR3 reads CASSAGFSPLAFF. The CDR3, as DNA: TGTGCCAGCAGCGCGGGGTTCTCACCCTTAGCTTTCTTT.

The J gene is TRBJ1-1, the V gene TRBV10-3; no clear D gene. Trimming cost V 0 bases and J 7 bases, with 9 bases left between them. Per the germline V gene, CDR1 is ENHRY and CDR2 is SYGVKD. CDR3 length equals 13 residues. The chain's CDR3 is CAISESEGGEAFF. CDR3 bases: TGTGCCATCAGTGAGTCTGAGGGCGGTGAAGCTTTCTTT.

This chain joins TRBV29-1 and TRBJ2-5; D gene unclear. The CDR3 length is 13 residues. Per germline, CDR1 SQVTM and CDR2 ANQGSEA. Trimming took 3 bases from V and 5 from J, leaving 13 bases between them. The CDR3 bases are TGCAGCGTTGACTCCGACATGTCGGAGACCCAGTACTTC. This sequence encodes CSVDSDMSETQYF.

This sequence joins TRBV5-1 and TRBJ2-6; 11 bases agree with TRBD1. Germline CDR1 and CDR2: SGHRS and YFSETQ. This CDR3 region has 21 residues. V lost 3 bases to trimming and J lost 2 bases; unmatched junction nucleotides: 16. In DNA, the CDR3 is TGCGCCAGCAGCTCCACTTCGGTCCCGGGACAGGGGGGGACTGGGGCCAACGTCCTGACTTTC. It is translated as CASSSTSVPGQGGTGANVLTF.